This note documents a single T cell receptor (beta chain) sequence. Its antigen is as yet unknown. The sample is drawn from a study of a mutant IDH1 vaccine in newly diagnosed glioma. As for the study in general: Patients got radiotherapy, temozolomide, or both beforehand, and most got both.

The V gene's germline CDR1 is MDHEN and CDR2 SYDVKM. The CDR3 is 13 residues long. Only in-frame clones appear in the TCRdb table, and some are missing; sequencing was by immunoSEQ multiplex PCR. The data contain 70,000 to 90,000 clones, roughly nine tenths of them singletons. The time point was: week 5, during vaccination. Every vaccination contained 300 ug of the mutant IDH1 20-mer peptide and was paired with topical imiquimod. Every donor had a new WHO grade 3 or 4 astrocytoma that was IDH1-mutant, with loss of nuclear ATRX. The sequence came from a woman aged 50 to 60 with glioma. This sample comprised PBMCs, obtained from a glioma patient whose treatment included an IDH1 peptide vaccine. The rearrangement uses TRBV28 and TRBJ2-3; D is perhaps TRBD1 (5 bases). CDR3 coding DNA: TGTTCATCCATCAGGGATTTATCCGATACGCAGTATTTT. It encodes CSSIRDLSDTQYF.